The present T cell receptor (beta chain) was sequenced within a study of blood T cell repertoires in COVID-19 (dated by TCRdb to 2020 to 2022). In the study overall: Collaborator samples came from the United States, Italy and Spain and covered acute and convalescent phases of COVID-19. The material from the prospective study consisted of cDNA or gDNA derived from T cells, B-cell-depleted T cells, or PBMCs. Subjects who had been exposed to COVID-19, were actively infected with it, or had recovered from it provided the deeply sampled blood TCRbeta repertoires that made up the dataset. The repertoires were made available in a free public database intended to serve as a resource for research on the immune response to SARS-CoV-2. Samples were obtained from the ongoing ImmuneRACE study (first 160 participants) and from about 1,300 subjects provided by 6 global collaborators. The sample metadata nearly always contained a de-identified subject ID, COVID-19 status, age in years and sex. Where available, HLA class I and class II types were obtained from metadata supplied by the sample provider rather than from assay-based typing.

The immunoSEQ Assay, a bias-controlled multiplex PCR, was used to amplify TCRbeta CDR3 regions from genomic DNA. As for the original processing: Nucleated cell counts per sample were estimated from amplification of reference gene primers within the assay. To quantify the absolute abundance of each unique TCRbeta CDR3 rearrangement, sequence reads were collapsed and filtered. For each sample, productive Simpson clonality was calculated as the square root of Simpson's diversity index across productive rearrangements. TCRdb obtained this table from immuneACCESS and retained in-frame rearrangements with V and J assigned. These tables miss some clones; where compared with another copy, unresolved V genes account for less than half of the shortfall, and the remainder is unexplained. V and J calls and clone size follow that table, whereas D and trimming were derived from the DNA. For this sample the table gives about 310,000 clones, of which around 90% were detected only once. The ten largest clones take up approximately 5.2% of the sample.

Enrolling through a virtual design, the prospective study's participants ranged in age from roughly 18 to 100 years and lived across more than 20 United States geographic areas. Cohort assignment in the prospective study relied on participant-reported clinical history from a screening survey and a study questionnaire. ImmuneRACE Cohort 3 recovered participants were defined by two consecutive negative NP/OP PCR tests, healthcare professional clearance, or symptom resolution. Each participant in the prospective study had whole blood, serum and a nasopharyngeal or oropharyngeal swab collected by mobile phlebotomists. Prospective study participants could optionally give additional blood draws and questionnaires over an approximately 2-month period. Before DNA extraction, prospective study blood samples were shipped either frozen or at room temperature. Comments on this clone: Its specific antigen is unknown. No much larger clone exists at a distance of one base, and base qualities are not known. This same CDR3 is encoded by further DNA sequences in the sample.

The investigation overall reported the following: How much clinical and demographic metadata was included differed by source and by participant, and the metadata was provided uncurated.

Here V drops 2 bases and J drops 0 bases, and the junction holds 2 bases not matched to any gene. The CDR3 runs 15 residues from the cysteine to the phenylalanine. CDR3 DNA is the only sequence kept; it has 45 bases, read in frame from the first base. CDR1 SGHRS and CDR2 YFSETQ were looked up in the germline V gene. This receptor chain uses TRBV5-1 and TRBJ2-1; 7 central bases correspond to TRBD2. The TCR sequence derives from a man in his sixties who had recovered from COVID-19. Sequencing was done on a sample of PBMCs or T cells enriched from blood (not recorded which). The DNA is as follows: TGCGCCAGCAGCTTTGGCGGGAGCTCCTACAATGAGCAGTTCTTC. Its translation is CASSFGGSSYNEQFF.